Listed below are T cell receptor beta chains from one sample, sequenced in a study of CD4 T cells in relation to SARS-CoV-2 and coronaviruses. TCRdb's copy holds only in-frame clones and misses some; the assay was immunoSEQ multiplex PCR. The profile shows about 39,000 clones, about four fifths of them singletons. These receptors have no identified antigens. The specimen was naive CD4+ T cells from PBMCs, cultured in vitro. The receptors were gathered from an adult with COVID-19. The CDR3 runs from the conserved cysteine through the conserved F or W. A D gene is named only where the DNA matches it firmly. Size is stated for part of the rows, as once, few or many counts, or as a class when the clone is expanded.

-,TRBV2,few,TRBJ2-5,TGTGCCAGCCCAGGACAAGAGACCCAGTACTTC,CASPGQETQYF
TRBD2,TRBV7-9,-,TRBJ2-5,TGTGCCACGGGACTAGCGGGAGGGGAGACCCAGTACTTC,CATGLAGGETQYF
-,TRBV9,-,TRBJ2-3,TGTGCCAGCAGCGGGACCCCCACAGATACGCAGTATTTT,CASSGTPTDTQYF
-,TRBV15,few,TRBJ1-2,TGTGCCACCAGCAGAGATCTTGGGATTCCCTATGGCTACACCTTC,CATSRDLGIPYGYTF
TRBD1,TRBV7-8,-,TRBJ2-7,TGTGCCAGCAGCCCAAGACAGGGGAGTGGGGCCTACGAGCAGTACTTC,CASSPRQGSGAYEQYF
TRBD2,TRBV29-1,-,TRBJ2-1,TGCAGCGTCGGGACTAGCGGGAGGAGTCATGCGAATGAGCAGTTCTTC,CSVGTSGRSHANEQFF
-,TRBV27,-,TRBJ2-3,TGTGCCAGCAGTTTAAGCCCCGCGGTAACCACGAGGGCAGATACGCAGTATTTT,CASSLSPAVTTRADTQYF
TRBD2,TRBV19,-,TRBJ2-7,TGTGCCAGTAGTATGACTAGCGGGCGATACGAGCAGTACTTC,CASSMTSGRYEQYF
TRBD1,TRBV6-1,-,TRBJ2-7,TGTGCCAGCAGTCAAGCCGGGACAGGGTTTTCCTACGAGCAGTACTTC,CASSQAGTGFSYEQYF
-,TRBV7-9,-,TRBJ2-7,TGTGCCAGCAGCTTAGCGCCACAGGGAGCCTACGAGCAGTACTTC,CASSLAPQGAYEQYF
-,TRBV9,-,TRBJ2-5,TGTGCCAGCAGTGAGGGCCCGGGGAGGGAGACCCAGTACTTC,CASSEGPGRETQYF
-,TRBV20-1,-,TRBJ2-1,TGCAGTGCTAGATGGAACAATGAGCAGTTCTTC,CSARWNNEQFF
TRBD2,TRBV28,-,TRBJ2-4,TGTGCCAGCAGTCAAAAACTAGCGGGAGCCAAAAACATTCAGTACTTC,CASSQKLAGAKNIQYF
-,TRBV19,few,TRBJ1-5,TGTGCCAGTAATAGCAGACAGTCGTACCTTAGCAATCAGCCCCAGCATTTT,CASNSRQSYLSNQPQHF
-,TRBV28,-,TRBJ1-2,TGTGCCAGCAGTTTTCGGACAGCTAACTATGGCTACACCTTC,CASSFRTANYGYTF
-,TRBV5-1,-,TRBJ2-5,TGCGCCAGCAGGGAGTCGGGTCCCGTCCAAGAGACCCAGTACTTC,CASRESGPVQETQYF
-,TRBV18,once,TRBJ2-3,TGTGCCAGCTCTCGAGAGGTTCACACAGATACGCAGTATTTT,CASSREVHTDTQYF
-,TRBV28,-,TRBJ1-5,TGTGCCAGCAGTTTGGCGGACCCCAATCAGCCCCAGCATTTT,CASSLADPNQPQHF
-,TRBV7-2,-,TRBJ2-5,TGTGCCAGCAGCTTAGTTAGCGGGACCCAGTACTTC,CASSLVSGTQYF
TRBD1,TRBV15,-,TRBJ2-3,TGTGCCACCAGCAGACGCTCCCGGGACAGGGGTTACACAGATACGCAGTATTTT,CATSRRSRDRGYTDTQYF
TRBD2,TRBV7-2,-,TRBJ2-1,TGTGCCAGCATGATGACTAGCAACACCTACAATGAGCAGTTCTTC,CASMMTSNTYNEQFF
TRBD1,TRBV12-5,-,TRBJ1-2,TGTGCTAGTGGACCCCCCGAGGGGGCGTTTCATGGCTACACCTTC,CASGPPEGAFHGYTF
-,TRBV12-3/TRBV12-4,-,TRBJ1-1,TGTGCCAGCACCCCGACGAGTCCCCTTGAAGCTTTCTTT,CASTPTSPLEAFF
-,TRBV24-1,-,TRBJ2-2,TGTGCCAACCCACGGGAGCTGTTTTTT,CANPRELFF
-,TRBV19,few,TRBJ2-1,TGTGCCAGTAAAGACAGTTTTTGGTTGTTCTTC,CASKDSFWLFF
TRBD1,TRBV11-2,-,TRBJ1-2,TGTGCCAGCAGGTCGAACCAGGGGGCGAACTATGGCTACACCTTC,CASRSNQGANYGYTF
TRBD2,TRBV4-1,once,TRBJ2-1,TGCGCCAGCAGCCAAGAGACTAGCGGCAGGTACAATGAGCAGTTCTTC,CASSQETSGRYNEQFF
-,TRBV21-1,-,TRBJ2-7,TGTGCCAGCAGCAACGGGGGAAATACTACTAAAGCGGGAGTAGACGAGCAGTACTTC,CASSNGGNTTKAGVDEQYF
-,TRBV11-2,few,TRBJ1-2,TGTGCCAGCAGCCTAGATCGCTATGGCTACACCTTC,CASSLDRYGYTF
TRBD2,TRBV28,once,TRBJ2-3,TGTGCCAGCAGTTCCCTGGCTAGCGGGAGGACAGATACGCAGTATTTT,CASSSLASGRTDTQYF
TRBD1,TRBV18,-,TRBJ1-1,TGTGCCAGCTCACCACCGACAGGGGGCATTTTGAACACTGAAGCTTTCTTT,CASSPPTGGILNTEAFF
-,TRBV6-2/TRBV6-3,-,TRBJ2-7,TGTGCCAGCAGTTACTCTAGGGAGGCCGCCTACGAGCAGTACTTC,CASSYSREAAYEQYF
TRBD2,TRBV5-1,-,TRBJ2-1,TGCGCCAGCAGCTTGGGGCTGGGGACTATGAGCTCCTACAATGAGCAGTTCTTC,CASSLGLGTMSSYNEQFF
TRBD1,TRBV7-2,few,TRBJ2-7,TGTGCCAGCAGCTCACTAGACAGGGCATACGAGCAGTACTTC,CASSSLDRAYEQYF
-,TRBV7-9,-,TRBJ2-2,TGTGCCAGCAGCTTGGGACTCCCTTTGACCGGGGAGCTGTTTTTT,CASSLGLPLTGELFF
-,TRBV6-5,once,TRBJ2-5,TGTGCCACCTCCCGAGCCTCCAGGGGAAGGCAGACCCAGTACTTC,CATSRASRGRQTQYF
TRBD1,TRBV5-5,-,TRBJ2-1,TGTGCCAGCAGCTTAAGACAGGGGGACCACAATGAGCAGTTCTTC,CASSLRQGDHNEQFF
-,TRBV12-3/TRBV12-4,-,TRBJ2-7,TGTGCCAGCAGTTTATTGGAGGACGAGCAGTACTTC,CASSLLEDEQYF
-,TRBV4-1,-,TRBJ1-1,TGCGCCAGCAGTCGCTTGGGCGGAGGGAACACTGAAGCTTTCTTT,CASSRLGGGNTEAFF
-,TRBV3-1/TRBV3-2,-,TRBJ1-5,TGTGCCAGCAGCCAAGACCTCAATCAGCCCCAGCATTTT,CASSQDLNQPQHF
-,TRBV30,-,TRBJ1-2,TGTGCCTGGAGTGTCTCGGCCTATGGCTACACCTTC,CAWSVSAYGYTF
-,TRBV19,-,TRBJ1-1,TGTGCCAGTAGTTCCCCGGGAATCCGGACTGAAGCTTTCTTT,CASSSPGIRTEAFF
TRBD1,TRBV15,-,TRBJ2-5,TGTGCCACCACCCGAGACAGGGGACAAGAGACCCAGTACTTC,CATTRDRGQETQYF
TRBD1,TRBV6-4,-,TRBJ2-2,TGTGCCAGCAGTGACAGGGGGCACACCGGGGAGCTGTTTTTT,CASSDRGHTGELFF
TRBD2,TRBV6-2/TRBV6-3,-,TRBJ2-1,TGTGCCAGCAGTTCGACTAGCGGGAGTTCCTACAATGAGCAGTTCTTC,CASSSTSGSSYNEQFF
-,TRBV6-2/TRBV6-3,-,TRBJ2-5,TGTGCCAGCAGTCGTGGGCCGCAAGAGACCCAGTACTTC,CASSRGPQETQYF
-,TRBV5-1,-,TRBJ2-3,TGCGCCAGCCTCCGACAGGGCACAGATACGCAGTATTTT,CASLRQGTDTQYF
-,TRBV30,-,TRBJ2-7,TGTGCCTGGAGTGGGACATTATTGATCTCCGAGCAGTACTTC,CAWSGTLLISEQYF
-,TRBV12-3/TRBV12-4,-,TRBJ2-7,TGTGCCAGCAGTTTATTGGACGAGCAGTACTTC,CASSLLDEQYF
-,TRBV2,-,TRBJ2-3,TGTGCCAGCAGATCCGGCACAGATACGCAGTATTTT,CASRSGTDTQYF
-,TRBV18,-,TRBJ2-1,TGTGCCAGCTCACTCACTACCTACAATGAGCAGTTCTTC,CASSLTTYNEQFF
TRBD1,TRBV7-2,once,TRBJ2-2,TGTGCCAGCAGCTTTAGGACCGACAGGGGGGCCGGGGAGCTGTTTTTT,CASSFRTDRGAGELFF
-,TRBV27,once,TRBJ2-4,TGTGCCAGCAGTCCCACCAAAAACATTCAGTACTTC,CASSPTKNIQYF
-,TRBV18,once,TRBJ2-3,TGTGCCAGCTCACCACCTGGACCTACAGATACGCAGTATTTT,CASSPPGPTDTQYF
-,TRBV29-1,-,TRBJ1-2,TGCAGCGTTGAGGTGGGCCGCTATGGCTACACCTTC,CSVEVGRYGYTF
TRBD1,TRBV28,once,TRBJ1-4,TGTGCCAGCAGGTCGGGACAGGGGGCGCATGAAAAACTGTTTTTT,CASRSGQGAHEKLFF
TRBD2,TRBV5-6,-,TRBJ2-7,TGTGCCAGCAGCGCCCTAGCGGGAGAGTACTACGAGCAGTACTTC,CASSALAGEYYEQYF
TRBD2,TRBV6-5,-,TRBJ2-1,TGTGCCAGCAGCTCTAGCGGGGGGTACAATGAGCAGTTCTTC,CASSSSGGYNEQFF
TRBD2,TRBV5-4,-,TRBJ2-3,TGTGCCAGCAGCTGGACTAGCGGGAGAGATACGCAGTATTTT,CASSWTSGRDTQYF